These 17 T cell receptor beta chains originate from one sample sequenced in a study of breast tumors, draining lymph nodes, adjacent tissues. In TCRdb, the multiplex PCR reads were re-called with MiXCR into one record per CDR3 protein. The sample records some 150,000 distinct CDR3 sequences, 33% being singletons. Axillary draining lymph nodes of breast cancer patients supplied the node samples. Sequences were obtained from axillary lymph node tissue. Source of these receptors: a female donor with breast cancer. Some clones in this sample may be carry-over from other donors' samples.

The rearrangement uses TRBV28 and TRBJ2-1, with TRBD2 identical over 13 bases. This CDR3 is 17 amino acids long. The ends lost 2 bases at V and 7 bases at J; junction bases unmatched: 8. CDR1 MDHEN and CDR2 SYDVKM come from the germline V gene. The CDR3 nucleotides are TGTGCCAGCAGTTTAACCGGGACTAGCGGGAATGAAAATGAGCAGTTCTTC. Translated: CASSLTGTSGNENEQFF.

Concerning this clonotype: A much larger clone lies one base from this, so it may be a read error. CDR3 residues: CVSSFRGGANGELFF. The CDR3, as DNA: TGTGTCAGCAGCTTCCGCGGGGGGGCCAACGGGGAGCTGTTTTTT. V usage is TRBV5-4 and J usage is TRBJ2-2, with TRBD2 matching 9 bases. The CDR3 sequence is 15 residues long. The germline CDR1 and CDR2 sequences are SGHNT and YYREEE (reference sequence).

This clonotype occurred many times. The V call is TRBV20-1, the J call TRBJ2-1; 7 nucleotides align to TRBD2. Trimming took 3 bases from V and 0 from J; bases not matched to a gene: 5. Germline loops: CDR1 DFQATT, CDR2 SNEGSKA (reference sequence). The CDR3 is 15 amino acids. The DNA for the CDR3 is TGCAGTGCTAGTTATGGCGGGGGCTCCTACAATGAGCAGTTCTTC. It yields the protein CSASYGGGSYNEQFF.

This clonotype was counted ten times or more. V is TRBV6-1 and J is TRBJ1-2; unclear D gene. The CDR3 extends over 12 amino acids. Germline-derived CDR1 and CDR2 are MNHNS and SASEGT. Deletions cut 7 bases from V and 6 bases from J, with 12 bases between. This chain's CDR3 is CASMVNRDGYTF. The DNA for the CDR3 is TGTGCCAGCATGGTAAATCGGGATGGCTACACCTTC.

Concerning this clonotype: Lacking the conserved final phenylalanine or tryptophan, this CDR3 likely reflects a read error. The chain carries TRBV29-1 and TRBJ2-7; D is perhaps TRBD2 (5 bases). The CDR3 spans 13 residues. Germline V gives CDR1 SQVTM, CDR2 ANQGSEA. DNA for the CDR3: TGCAACGTGGCCGAGGGTCTGACCTACGAGCAGTACTCC. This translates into CNVAEGLTYEQYS.

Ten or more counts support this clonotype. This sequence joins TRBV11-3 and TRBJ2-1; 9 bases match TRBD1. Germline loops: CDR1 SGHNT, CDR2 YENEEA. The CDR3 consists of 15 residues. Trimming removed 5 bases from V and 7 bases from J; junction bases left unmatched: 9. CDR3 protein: CASSPYGTGNNEQFF. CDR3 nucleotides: TGTGCCAGCAGCCCTTACGGGACAGGGAATAATGAGCAGTTCTTC.

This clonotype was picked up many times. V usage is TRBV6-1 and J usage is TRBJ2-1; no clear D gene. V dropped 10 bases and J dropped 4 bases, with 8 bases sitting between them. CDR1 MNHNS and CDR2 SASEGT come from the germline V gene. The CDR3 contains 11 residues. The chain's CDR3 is CAIQMYNEQFF. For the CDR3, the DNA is TGTGCCATCCAGATGTACAATGAGCAGTTCTTC.

The CDR3: CASNRDREKNIQYF. The CDR3 nucleotides are TGTGCCAGCAATAGGGACAGGGAAAAAAACATTCAGTACTTC. The V gene is TRBV6-2 or TRBV6-3, the J gene TRBJ2-4; TRBD1 aligns across 9 bases. Looked up from germline, CDR1 is MNHEY and CDR2 is SVGEGT. The V gene end was trimmed by 7 bases and the J gene end by 4 bases; junction bases not matched to a gene: 5. The CDR3 is 14 residues long.

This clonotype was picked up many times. CDR3 loop: CASSSARTSGSKMGSEQFF. The DNA of the CDR3 is TGTGCCAGTAGTTCGGCCCGGACTAGCGGGAGCAAGATGGGAAGTGAGCAGTTCTTC. The chain joins TRBV19 to TRBJ2-1; 13 bases match TRBD2. The CDR3 has 19 residues. The trim removed 5 bases at V and 9 bases at J, leaving 19 bases unmatched. Germline V gives CDR1 LNHDA, CDR2 SQIVND (reference sequence).

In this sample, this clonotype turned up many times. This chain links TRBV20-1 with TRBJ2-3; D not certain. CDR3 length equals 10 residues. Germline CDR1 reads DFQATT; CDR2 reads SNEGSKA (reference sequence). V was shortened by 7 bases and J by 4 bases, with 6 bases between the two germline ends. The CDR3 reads CSGGADTQYF. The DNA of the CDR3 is TGCAGTGGAGGAGCAGATACGCAGTATTTT.

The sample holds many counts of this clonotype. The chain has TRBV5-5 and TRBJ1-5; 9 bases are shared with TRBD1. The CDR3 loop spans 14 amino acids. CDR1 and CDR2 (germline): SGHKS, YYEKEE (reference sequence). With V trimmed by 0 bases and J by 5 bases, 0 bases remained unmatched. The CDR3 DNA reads TGTGCCAGCAGCTTGGGGACAGGGGATCAGCCCCAGCATTTT. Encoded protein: CASSLGTGDQPQHF.

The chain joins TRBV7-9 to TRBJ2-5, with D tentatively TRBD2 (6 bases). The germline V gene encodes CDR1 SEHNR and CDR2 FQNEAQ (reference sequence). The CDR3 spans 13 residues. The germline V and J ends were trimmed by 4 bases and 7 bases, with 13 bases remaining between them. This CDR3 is CASSWDSRGTQYF. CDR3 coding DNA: TGTGCCAGCAGCTGGGACTCTCGGGGGACCCAGTACTTC.

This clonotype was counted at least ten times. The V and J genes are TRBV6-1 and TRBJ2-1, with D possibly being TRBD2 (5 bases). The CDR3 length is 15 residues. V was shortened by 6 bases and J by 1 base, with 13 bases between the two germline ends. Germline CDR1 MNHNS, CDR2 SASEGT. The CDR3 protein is CASSPLSGSYNEQFF. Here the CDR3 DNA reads TGTGCCAGCAGCCCCTTGAGCGGATCCTACAATGAGCAGTTCTTC.

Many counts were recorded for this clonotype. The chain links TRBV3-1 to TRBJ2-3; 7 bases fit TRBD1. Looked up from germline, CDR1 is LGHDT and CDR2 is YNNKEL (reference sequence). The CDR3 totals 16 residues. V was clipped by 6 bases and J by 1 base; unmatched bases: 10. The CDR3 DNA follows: TGTGCCAGCAGTCGGTCCACAGGGGTTGGCACAGATACGCAGTATTTT. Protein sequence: CASSRSTGVGTDTQYF.

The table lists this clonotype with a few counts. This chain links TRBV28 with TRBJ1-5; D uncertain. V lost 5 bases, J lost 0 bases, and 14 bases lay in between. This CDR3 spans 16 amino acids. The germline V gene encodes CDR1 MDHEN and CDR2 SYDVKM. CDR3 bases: TGTGCCAGCAGTCGGATAATCTTGAGTAGCAATCAGCCCCAGCATTTT. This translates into CASSRIILSSNQPQHF.

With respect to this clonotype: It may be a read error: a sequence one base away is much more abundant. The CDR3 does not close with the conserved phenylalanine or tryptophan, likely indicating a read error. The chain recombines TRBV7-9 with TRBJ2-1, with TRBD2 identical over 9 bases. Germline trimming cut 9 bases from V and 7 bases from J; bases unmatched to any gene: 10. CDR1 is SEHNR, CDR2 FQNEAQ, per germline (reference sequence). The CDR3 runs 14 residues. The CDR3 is CASRGGGRGNEQFL. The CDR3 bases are TGTGCCAGTAGGGGTGGCGGGAGGGGGAATGAGCAGTTCCTC.

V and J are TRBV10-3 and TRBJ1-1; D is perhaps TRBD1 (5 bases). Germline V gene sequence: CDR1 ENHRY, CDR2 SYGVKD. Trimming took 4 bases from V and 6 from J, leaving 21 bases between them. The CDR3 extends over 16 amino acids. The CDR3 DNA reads TGTGCCATCAGTGCAAAAGTCAGGGTTGAGGGGTCTGAAGCTTTCTTT. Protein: CAISAKVRVEGSEAFF.